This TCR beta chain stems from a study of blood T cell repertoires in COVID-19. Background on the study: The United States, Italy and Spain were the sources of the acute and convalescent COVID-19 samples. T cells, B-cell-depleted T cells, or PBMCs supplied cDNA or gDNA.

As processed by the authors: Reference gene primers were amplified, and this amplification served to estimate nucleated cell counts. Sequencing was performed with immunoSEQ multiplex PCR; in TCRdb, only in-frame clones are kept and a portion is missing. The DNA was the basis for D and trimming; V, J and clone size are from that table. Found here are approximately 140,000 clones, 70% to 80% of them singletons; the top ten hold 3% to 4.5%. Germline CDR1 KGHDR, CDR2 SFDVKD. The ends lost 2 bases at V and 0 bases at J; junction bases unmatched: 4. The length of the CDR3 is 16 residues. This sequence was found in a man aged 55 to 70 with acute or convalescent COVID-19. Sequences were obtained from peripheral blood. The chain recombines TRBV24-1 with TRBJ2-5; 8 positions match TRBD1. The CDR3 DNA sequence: TGTGCCACCAGTGATTCTGGACAGGGTCACCAAGAGACCCAGTACTTC. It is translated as CATSDSGQGHQETQYF.